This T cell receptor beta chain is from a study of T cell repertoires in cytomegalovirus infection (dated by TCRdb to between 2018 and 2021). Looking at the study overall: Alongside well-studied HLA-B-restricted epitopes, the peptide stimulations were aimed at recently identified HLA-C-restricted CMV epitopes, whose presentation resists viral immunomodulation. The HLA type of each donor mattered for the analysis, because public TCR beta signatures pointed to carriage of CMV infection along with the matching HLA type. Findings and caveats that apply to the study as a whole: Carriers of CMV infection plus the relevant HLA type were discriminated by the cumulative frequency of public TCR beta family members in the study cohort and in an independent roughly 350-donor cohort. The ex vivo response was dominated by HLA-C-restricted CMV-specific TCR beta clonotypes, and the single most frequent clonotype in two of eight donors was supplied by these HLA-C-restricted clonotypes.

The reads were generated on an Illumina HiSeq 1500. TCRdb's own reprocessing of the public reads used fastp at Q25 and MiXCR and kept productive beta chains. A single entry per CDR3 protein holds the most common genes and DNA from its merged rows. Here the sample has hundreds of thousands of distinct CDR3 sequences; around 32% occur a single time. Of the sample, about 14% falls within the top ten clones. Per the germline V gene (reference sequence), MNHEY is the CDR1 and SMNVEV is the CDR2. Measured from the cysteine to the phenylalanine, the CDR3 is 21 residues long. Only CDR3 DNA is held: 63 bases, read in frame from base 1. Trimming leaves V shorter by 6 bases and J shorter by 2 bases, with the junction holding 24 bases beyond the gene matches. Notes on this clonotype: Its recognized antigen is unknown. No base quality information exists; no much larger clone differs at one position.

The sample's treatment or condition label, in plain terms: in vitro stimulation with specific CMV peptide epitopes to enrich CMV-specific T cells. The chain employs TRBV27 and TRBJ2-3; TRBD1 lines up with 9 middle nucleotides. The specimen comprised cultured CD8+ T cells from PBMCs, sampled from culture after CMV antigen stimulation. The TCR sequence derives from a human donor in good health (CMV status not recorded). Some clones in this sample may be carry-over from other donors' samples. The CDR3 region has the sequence CASSSPYRGRREGGPTDTQYF. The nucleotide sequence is TGTGCCAGCAGCTCACCTTACAGGGGGCGCAGGGAAGGGGGTCCCACAGATACGCAGTATTTT.